Listed below are T cell receptor beta chains from one sample, sequenced in a study of blood T cell repertoires in COVID-19. Libraries were prepared by immunoSEQ multiplex PCR; TCRdb keeps only in-frame clonotypes and omits some of them. There are about 250,000 clones in the sample; 80% to 85% occur only once, and about 3.5% lies in the top ten. The sequenced material came from PBMCs or T cells enriched from blood (not recorded which). Receptor source: a middle-aged man who had recovered from COVID-19. Each CDR3 is given with its conserved first and last residue. The D gene is left open where the match is weak. A clone size is listed for some rows: how often the clone was seen (once, few, many), or a class if it is expanded.

TRBV11-3,-,TRBD2,TRBJ2-3,TGTGCCAGCAGCTTAGCGGCGCGGGGGGGCTCAGATACGCAGTATTTT,CASSLAARGGSDTQYF
TRBV28,-,TRBD1,TRBJ2-3,TGTGCCAGCACCGACAGGGGCCGAAGCACAGATACGCAGTATTTT,CASTDRGRSTDTQYF
TRBV6-5,once,-,TRBJ2-7,TGTGCCAGCAGTTACACTAGCCGTACCTACGAGCAGTACTTC,CASSYTSRTYEQYF
TRBV23-1,-,-,TRBJ1-1,TGCGCCAGCAGTCTAGACAGACATCTCTCCAACACTGAAGCTTTCTTT,CASSLDRHLSNTEAFF
TRBV19,once,-,TRBJ1-4,TGTGCCAGTAGTATCTCGGGTCTCTCCAATGAAAAACTGTTTTTT,CASSISGLSNEKLFF
TRBV5-6,-,TRBD2,TRBJ2-3,TGTGCCAGCAGCTACCGACTAGCGGGAGGGAGCACAGATACGCAGTATTTT,CASSYRLAGGSTDTQYF
TRBV3-1/TRBV3-2,-,-,TRBJ2-3,TGTGCCAGCAGCCGGGAGATTGGCACAGATACGCAGTATTTT,CASSREIGTDTQYF
TRBV19,-,-,TRBJ1-3,TGTGCCAGTAGCATTGACAGACGCTCTGGAAACACCATATATTTT,CASSIDRRSGNTIYF
TRBV3-1/TRBV3-2,-,TRBD2,TRBJ2-7,TGTGCCAGCAGCCCTGAGACTAGCGGAAGCTCCTACGAGCAGTACTTC,CASSPETSGSSYEQYF
TRBV5-1,-,TRBD1,TRBJ1-4,TGCGCCAGCAGCTCCTCGGGACAGCGAAGTGAAAAACTGTTTTTT,CASSSSGQRSEKLFF
TRBV7-8,-,TRBD2,TRBJ2-1,TGTGCCAGCAGCCGAGAGGGGACTAGCGGGAGACTGCAGTTCTTC,CASSREGTSGRLQFF
TRBV27,-,TRBD1,TRBJ1-6,TGTGCCAGCAGTTTAAGGGGTCGGGGACAGGGGGCGAATTCACCCCTCCACTTT,CASSLRGRGQGANSPLHF
TRBV7-9,once,-,TRBJ2-7,TGTGCCAGCAGCTTAGCCGGGTCCCGCGAGCAGTACTTC,CASSLAGSREQYF
TRBV12-5,-,-,TRBJ2-6,TGTGCTAGTGGACAGTCTGGGGCCAACGTCCTGACTTTC,CASGQSGANVLTF
TRBV15,-,-,TRBJ2-6,TGTGCCACCACCCCGGGCGGCAGGGCGGGGGCCAACGTCCTGACTTTC,CATTPGGRAGANVLTF
TRBV20-1,-,TRBD2,TRBJ2-7,TGCAGTGCTAGTTTTTTCCGGTTCGGGGGGGCCTCCTACGAGCAGTACTTC,CSASFFRFGGASYEQYF
TRBV19,-,-,TRBJ1-2,TGTGCCAGCAGTAGTATATCAGCCCCGGGGGATGGCTACACCTTC,CASSSISAPGDGYTF
TRBV23-1,-,-,TRBJ2-2,TGCGCCAGCAGTCCACGGAGACCTAACTCCGGGGAGCTGTTTTTT,CASSPRRPNSGELFF
TRBV24-1,-,-,TRBJ2-5,TGTGCCACCAGTGAGGCAGGGTCAGGGGAGACCCAGTACTTC,CATSEAGSGETQYF
TRBV11-3,-,-,TRBJ1-1,TGTGCCAGCAGCTTAACAGGGATGAACACTGAAGCTTTCTTT,CASSLTGMNTEAFF
TRBV9,-,-,TRBJ1-3,TGTGCCAGCAGCCTCCGCGGGGCGCAGCTAGACACCATATATTTT,CASSLRGAQLDTIYF
TRBV19,-,TRBD1,TRBJ2-3,TGTGCCAGTAGTACCCCCGGGTGGACAGGGGGCGTCGATACGCAGTATTTT,CASSTPGWTGGVDTQYF
TRBV29-1,-,-,TRBJ1-1,TGCAGCGAGACAGAGAACACTGAAGCTTTCTTT,CSETENTEAFF
TRBV6-4,-,-,TRBJ1-6,TGTGCCAGCAGTGTGGACAGTTTTAATTCACCCCTCCACTTT,CASSVDSFNSPLHF
TRBV9,few,TRBD2,TRBJ2-1,TGTGCCAGCAGCTCTCTCTCGGCTAGCGGGAGCTATGAGCAGTTCTTC,CASSSLSASGSYEQFF
TRBV2,-,TRBD2,TRBJ2-5,TGTGCCAGCAGTGAAGTGGGACTAGCCGCTGAGACCCAGTACTTC,CASSEVGLAAETQYF
TRBV2,once,TRBD1,TRBJ2-7,TGTGCCAGCAGTGGCCTGACAGGGTACTACGAGCAGTACTTC,CASSGLTGYYEQYF
TRBV19,-,-,TRBJ1-5,TGTGCCAGTAGTACGGGCAGGGGTGGCAATCAGCCCCAGCATTTT,CASSTGRGGNQPQHF
TRBV11-2,-,TRBD1,TRBJ2-3,TGTGCCAGCAGCTTGACAGGGGGCGATACAGATACGCAGTATTTT,CASSLTGGDTDTQYF
TRBV6-1,-,-,TRBJ2-7,TGTGCCAGCAGTGAACACCAAGGGGAACGCGAGCAGTACTTC,CASSEHQGEREQYF
TRBV20-1,-,TRBD2,TRBJ2-1,TGCAGTGCCAGTTTGACTAGCGGGGTGTACAATGAGCAGTTCTTC,CSASLTSGVYNEQFF
TRBV10-3,-,-,TRBJ1-2,TGTGCCATCAGTGCTGACGGGAATGGCTACACCTTC,CAISADGNGYTF
TRBV4-2,-,-,TRBJ1-3,TGTGCCAGCAGCCCCTGGGGTTCGGGGGGGCGGGCTGGAAACACCATATATTTT,CASSPWGSGGRAGNTIYF
TRBV4-3,-,TRBD2,TRBJ2-1,TGCGCCAGCAGCCGCCGACGAGCTAGCGGGAGTTCTTTCGGACTACTACTCAATGAGCAGTTCTTC,CASSRRRASGSSFGLLLNEQFF
TRBV9,-,TRBD2,TRBJ2-7,TGTGCCAGCAGGGAGACTAGCGGGAGACCCTGCTCCTACGAGCAGTACTTC,CASRETSGRPCSYEQYF
TRBV5-1,-,-,TRBJ1-4,TGCGCCAGCAGCAACGGACAGCCAAATGAAAAACTGTTTTTT,CASSNGQPNEKLFF
TRBV15,-,-,TRBJ1-6,TGTGCCACCAGCAGAGGCAGGGCCCATAATTCACCCCTCCACTTT,CATSRGRAHNSPLHF
TRBV7-9,-,-,TRBJ1-4,TGTGCCAGCAGCTTAAGGGCAGGGAGGGGTGAAAAACTGTTTTTT,CASSLRAGRGEKLFF
TRBV5-1,-,TRBD1,TRBJ1-1,TGCGCCAGCAGCAGGACAGGATGGAACACGAACACTGAAGCTTTCTTT,CASSRTGWNTNTEAFF
TRBV4-2,-,TRBD1,TRBJ1-2,TGTGCCAGCAGCCAACCACAGGGGGCAGGGGGCTACACCTTC,CASSQPQGAGGYTF
TRBV9,-,-,TRBJ1-1,TGTGCCAGCAGCGTAGTTCCGGACAAGAACACTGAAGCTTTCTTT,CASSVVPDKNTEAFF
TRBV28,-,-,TRBJ1-1,TGTGCCAGCAGTCGAGTCAGGCGGGGTCCGAACACTGAAGCTTTCTTT,CASSRVRRGPNTEAFF